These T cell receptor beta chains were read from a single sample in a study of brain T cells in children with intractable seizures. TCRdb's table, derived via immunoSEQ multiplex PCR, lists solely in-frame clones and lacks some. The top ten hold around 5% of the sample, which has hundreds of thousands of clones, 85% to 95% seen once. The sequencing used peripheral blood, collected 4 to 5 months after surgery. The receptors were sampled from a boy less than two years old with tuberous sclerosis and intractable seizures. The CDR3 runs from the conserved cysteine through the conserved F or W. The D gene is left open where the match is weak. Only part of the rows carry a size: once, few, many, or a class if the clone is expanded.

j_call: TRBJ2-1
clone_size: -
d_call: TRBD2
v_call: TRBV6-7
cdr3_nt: TGTGCCAGCAGCCCCCCGACTAGCGGGGGCCCCTACAATGAGCAGTTCTTC
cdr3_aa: CASSPPTSGGPYNEQFF

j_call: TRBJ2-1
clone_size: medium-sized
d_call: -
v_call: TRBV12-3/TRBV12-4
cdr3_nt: TGTGCCAGCAGTGTCGGAGGTGAGCAGTTCTTC
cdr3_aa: CASSVGGEQFF

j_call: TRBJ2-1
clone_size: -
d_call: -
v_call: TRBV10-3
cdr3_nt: TGTGCCATCAAAGGGGTGGGTTTCGGGGACCTGTTCTACAATGAGCAGTTCTTC
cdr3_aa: CAIKGVGFGDLFYNEQFF

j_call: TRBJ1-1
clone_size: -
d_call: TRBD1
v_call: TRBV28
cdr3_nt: TGTGCCAGCAGTTCGGGACAGGGAAGCACTGAAGCTTTCTTT
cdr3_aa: CASSSGQGSTEAFF

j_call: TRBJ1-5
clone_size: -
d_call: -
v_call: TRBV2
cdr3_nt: TGTGCCAGCAGGGGACGGAGGAATCAGCCCCAGCATTTT
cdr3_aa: CASRGRRNQPQHF

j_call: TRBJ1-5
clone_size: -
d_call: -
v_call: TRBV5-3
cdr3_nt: TGTGCCAGAAGCTTGTATTATGGGGGTATCTATAGCAATCAGCCCCAGCATTTT
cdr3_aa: CARSLYYGGIYSNQPQHF

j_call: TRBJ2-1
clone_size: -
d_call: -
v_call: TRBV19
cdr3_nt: TGTGCCAGTAGTATAAGGGGCGGCGGACGGGTCAATGAGCAGTTCTTC
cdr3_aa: CASSIRGGGRVNEQFF

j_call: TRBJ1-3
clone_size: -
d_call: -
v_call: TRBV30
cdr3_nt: TGTGCCTGGAGACCAGGGTCCTACTCTGGAAACACCATATATTTT
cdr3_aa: CAWRPGSYSGNTIYF

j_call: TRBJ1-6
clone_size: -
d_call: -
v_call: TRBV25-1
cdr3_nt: TGTGCCAGCAGTGACCGGGTGAACTCCTATAATTCACCCCTCCACTTT
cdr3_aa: CASSDRVNSYNSPLHF

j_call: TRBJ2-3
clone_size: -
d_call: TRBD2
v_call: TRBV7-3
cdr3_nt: TGTGCCAGCAGCCACGGGACTAGCGGGAGATTAGATACGCAGTATTTT
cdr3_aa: CASSHGTSGRLDTQYF

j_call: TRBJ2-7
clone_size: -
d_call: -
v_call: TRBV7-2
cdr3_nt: TGTGCCAGCAGTTTCGCCTACGAGCAGTACTTC
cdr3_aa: CASSFAYEQYF

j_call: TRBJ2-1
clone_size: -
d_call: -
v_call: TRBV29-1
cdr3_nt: TGCAGCGTTGAACCCATCGGCAGGGCTGACAATGAGCAGTTCTTC
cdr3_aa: CSVEPIGRADNEQFF

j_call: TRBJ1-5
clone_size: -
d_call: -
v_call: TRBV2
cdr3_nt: TGTGCCAGCAGTGATCACGGGCGGAGGATCGACAATCAGCCCCAGCATTTT
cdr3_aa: CASSDHGRRIDNQPQHF

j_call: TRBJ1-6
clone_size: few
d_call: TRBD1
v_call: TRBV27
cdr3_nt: TGTGCCAGCAGTCCTAGGGGACAGGGGTTTAGTTCGAATTCACCCCTCCACTTT
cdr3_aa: CASSPRGQGFSSNSPLHF

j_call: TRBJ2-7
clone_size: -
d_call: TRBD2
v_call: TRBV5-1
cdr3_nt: TGCGCCAGTAATGGCGCTAGCGGATTCTACGAGCAGTACTTC
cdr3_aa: CASNGASGFYEQYF

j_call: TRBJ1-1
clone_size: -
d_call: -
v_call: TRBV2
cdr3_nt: TGTGCCAGCAGTGAATCTCTGAAAGCTTTCTTT
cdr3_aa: CASSESLKAFF

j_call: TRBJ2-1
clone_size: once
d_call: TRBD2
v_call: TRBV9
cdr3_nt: TGTGCCAGCAGCCCCGGGGTAGCGGGGTACAATGAGCAGTTCTTC
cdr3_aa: CASSPGVAGYNEQFF

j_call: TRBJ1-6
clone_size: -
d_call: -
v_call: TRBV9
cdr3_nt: TGTGCCAGCAGCGCACAGGATTACTCGAATTCACCCCTCCACTTT
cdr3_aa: CASSAQDYSNSPLHF

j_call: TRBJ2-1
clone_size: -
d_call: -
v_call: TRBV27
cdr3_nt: TGTGCCAGCAGTTTAAAAGGGACGGGATCGTCTTATGAGCAGTTCTTC
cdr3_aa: CASSLKGTGSSYEQFF

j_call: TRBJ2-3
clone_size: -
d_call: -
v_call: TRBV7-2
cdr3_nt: TGTGCCAGCAGCCCAAAAGTCCGGGATACGCAGTATTTT
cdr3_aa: CASSPKVRDTQYF

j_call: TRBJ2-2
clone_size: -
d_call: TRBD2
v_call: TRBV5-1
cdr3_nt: TGCGCCAGCAGCTTGGAGGTAGCGGGGGGTAACACCGGGGAGCTGTTTTTT
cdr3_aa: CASSLEVAGGNTGELFF

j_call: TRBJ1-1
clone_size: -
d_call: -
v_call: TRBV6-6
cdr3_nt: TGTGCCAGCAGTTACTCAACGGAGATAATGAACACTGAAGCTTTCTTT
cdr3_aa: CASSYSTEIMNTEAFF

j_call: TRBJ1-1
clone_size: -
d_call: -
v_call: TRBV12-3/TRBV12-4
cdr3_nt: TGTGCCAGCAGTTCACAAATGAACACTGAAGCTTTCTTT
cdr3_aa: CASSSQMNTEAFF

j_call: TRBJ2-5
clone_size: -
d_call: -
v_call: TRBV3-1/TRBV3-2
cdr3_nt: TGTGCCAGCAGCCGTTCGAATCGGTACGGGAGTCGGGTGCGAGAGACCCAGTACTTC
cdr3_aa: CASSRSNRYGSRVRETQYF

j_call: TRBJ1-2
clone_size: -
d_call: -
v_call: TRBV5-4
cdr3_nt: TGTGCCAGCACCTCGACAGCAAGCTCTGGCTACACCTTC
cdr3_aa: CASTSTASSGYTF

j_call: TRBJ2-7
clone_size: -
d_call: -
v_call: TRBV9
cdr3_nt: TGTGCCTCCTCATCGGGCGCCTACGAGCAGTACTTC
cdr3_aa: CASSSGAYEQYF

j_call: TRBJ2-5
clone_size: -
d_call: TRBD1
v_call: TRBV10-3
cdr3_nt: TGTGCCATCAGTGGGGACAGGGGGGACCAGGAGACCCAGTACTTC
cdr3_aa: CAISGDRGDQETQYF

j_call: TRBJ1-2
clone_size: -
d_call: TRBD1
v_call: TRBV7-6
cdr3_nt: TGTGCCAGCAGCGGAACAGGGGGCGCAATCTATGGCTACACCTTC
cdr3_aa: CASSGTGGAIYGYTF

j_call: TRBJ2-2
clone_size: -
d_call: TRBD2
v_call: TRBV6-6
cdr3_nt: TGTGCCAGCAGACCTAGCGGGAGAGACACCGGGGAGCTGTTTTTT
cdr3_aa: CASRPSGRDTGELFF

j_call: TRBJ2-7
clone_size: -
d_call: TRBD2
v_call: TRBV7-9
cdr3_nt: TGTGCCAGCAGCCCGAATTGGGGCGGGGGGACCTATTCTTACGAGCAGTACTTC
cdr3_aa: CASSPNWGGGTYSYEQYF

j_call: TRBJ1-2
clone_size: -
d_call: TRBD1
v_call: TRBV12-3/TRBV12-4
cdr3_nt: TGTGCCAGCAGGACAGGGGAGGGCTACACCTTC
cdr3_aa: CASRTGEGYTF

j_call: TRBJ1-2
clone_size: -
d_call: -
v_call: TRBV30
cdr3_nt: TGTGCCTGGAGGGGGCTACTAGAAGACGGAAACTATGGCTACACCTTC
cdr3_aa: CAWRGLLEDGNYGYTF

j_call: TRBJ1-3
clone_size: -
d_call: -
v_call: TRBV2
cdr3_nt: TGTGCCTACCGTCCTAGCTCTGGAAACACCATATATTTT
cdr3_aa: CAYRPSSGNTIYF

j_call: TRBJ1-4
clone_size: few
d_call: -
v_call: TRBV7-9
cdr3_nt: TGTGCCAGCAGCTTAGCAGGGGACCATGAAAAACTGTTTTTT
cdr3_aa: CASSLAGDHEKLFF

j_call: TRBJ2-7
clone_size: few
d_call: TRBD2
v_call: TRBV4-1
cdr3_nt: TGCGCCAGCAGCCAGTACACAGCGGGGGCCTCCTACGAGCAGTACTTC
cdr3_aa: CASSQYTAGASYEQYF

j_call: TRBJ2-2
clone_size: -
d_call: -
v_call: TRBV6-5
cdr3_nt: TGTGCCAGCAGTTTACCCGGGGAGCTGTTTTTT
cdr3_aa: CASSLPGELFF

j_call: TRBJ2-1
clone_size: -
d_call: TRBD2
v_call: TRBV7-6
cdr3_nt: TGTGCCAGCAGTTCTAGCGGAGACTCCTACAATGAGCAGTTCTTC
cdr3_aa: CASSSSGDSYNEQFF

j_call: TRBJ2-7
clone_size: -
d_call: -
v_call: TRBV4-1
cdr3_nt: TGCGCCAGCAGCCAATTGGAGGGTACAGAGTTAATCTACGAGCAGTACTTC
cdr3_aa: CASSQLEGTELIYEQYF

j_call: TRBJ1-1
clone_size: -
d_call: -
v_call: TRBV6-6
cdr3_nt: TGTGCCAGCAACGTACAGGGTGGAGCTTTCTTT
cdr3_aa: CASNVQGGAFF

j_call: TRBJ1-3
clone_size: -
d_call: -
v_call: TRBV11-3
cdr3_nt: TGTGCCAGCAGCTTAGATGGGAGTGGAAACACCATATATTTT
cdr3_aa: CASSLDGSGNTIYF

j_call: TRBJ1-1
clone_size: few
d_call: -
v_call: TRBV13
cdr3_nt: TGTGCCAGCAGCTTAGCGCGGAACACTGAAGCTTTCTTT
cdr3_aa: CASSLARNTEAFF

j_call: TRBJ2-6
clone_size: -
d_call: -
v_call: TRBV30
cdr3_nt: TGTGCCTGGAGGAACGGCTTCAACGTCCTGACTTTC
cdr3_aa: CAWRNGFNVLTF

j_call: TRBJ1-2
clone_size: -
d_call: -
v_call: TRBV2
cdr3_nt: TGTGCCAGCAGTGAGCGAGGGAACTATGGCTACACCTTC
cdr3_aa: CASSERGNYGYTF

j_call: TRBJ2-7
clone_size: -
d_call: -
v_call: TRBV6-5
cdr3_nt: TGTGCCAGCAGTTACTCGATCGGCCTCTCCTACGAGCAGTACTTC
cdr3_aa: CASSYSIGLSYEQYF

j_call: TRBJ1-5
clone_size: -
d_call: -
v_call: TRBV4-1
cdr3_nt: TGCGCCAGCAGCCAAGTGCCCAGGGGCAATCAGCCCCAGCATTTT
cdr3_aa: CASSQVPRGNQPQHF

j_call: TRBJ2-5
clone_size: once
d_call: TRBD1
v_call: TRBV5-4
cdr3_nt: TGTGCCAGCAGCCGGGGACAGAGCGGAGTGGAGACCCAGTACTTC
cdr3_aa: CASSRGQSGVETQYF

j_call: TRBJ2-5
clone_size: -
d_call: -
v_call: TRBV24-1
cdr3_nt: TGTGCCACCAGTGATGCCACAGGGGCGGGGGAGACCCAGTACTTC
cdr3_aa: CATSDATGAGETQYF

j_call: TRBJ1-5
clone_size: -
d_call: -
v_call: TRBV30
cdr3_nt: TGTGCCTGGAGTTACAAGATAGGGCCCCAGCATTTT
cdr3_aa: CAWSYKIGPQHF

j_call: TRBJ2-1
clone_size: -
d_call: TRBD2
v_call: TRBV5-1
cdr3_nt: TGCGCCAGCAGCTTGGATAGCGGGAGGGCCGGTAATGGGCAGTTCTTC
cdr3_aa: CASSLDSGRAGNGQFF

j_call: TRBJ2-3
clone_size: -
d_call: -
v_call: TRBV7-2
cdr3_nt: TGTGCCAGCAGCGTGGACAGTCCTCGCACAGATACGCAGTATTTT
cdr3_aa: CASSVDSPRTDTQYF

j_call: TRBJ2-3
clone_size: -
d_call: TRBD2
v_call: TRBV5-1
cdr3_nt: TGCGCCAGCAGCTTGGGACTAGCGGGAGGTCTCACAGATACGCAGTATTTT
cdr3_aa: CASSLGLAGGLTDTQYF